This TCR beta chain was observed in a study of blood T cells in healthy people across ages. In the study overall: About one barcoded beta molecule per two T cells came from capture by template switching.

The germline V gene has CDR1 SGHTA and CDR2 FQGNSA. With 1 base removed from V and 6 bases from J, the gap between germline ends came to 16 bases. The CDR3 has 16 residues. Overall study findings and caveats: The CMV status of each donor remained undetermined, and this could have confounded shifts in expanded clonotypes.

About this clonotype itself: Its cognate antigen is unknown.

Together with a sample-barcoded 5' primer, a J-beta primer mix was included in a second PCR lasting roughly 6 to 12 cycles. A single record per CDR3 protein comes from TCRdb applying MiXCR to the 5' RACE reads. The sample holds hundreds of thousands of distinct CDR3 sequences, around 49% seen once. Drawn from each donor were 7.5 to 10 milliliters of peripheral blood. The study isolated at least 7 million PBMCs from each sample. The chain recombines TRBV7-2 with TRBJ2-1, with D perhaps given as TRBD1 or TRBD2 (5 bases each). The source is a woman aged 60-75 years in good health. Sample: blood. The DNA of the CDR3 is TGTGCCAGCAGCTTAGGGGGAATCGGTGGGGGCAATGAGCAGTTCTTC. This translates into CASSLGGIGGGNEQFF.